Listed here are 26 T cell receptor beta chains from one sample, sequenced in a study of blood T cell repertoires in COVID-19 (dated by TCRdb to 2020 to 2022). Library creation used the immunoSEQ multiplex PCR assay. The table comes from immuneACCESS by way of TCRdb, which keeps in-frame sequences with V and J called. Part of the clones is missing from these tables; in studies checked, under half for an unresolved V gene and the rest for unknown reasons. In all, the sample holds roughly 220,000 clones, and roughly 75% of those were seen once. The ten largest clones represent less than 6% of the sample. Sequencing was carried out using peripheral blood. Receptors originate from a woman aged 70-85 years with acute or convalescent COVID-19.

The CDR3 nucleotides read TGTGCCATAGACAGGGGCCGAGATACGCAGTATTTT. It specifies CAIDRGRDTQYF. This chain joins TRBV28 and TRBJ2-3; 8 nucleotides match TRBD1. This CDR3 comprises 12 residues. CDR1 is MDHEN and CDR2 is SYDVKM in the germline V gene. The J segment lost 5 bases and the V segment lost 10 bases, leaving 5 bases of the junction unmatched.

This clone was found once. This rearrangement joins TRBV30 to TRBJ1-1; D unclear. The CDR3 is 13 amino acids. With 2 bases removed from V and 5 bases from J, the gap between germline ends came to 12 bases. In germline, CDR1 is GTSNPN, CDR2 SVGIG (reference sequence). The CDR3 spells CAWSYPGVTEAFF. The CDR3 bases are TGTGCCTGGAGTTATCCGGGAGTGACTGAAGCTTTCTTT.

V is TRBV24-1 and J is TRBJ1-2; TRBD1 agrees at 7 bases. The CDR3 spans 15 residues. After removal of 4 bases from V and 4 bases from J, the junction contained 8 bases not matched to a gene. Germline V gene data show CDR1 as KGHDR and CDR2 as SFDVKD. As DNA, the CDR3 is TGTGCCACCAGTGACTACAGGGGTTCGGGCTATGGCTACACCTTC. Amino acid sequence: CATSDYRGSGYGYTF.

This sequence joins TRBV21-1 and TRBJ2-1; the D call in the table, TRBD2, was not verified against the DNA. TRBV21-1 is recorded as a pseudogene. This CDR3 region has 19 residues. CDR3 DNA sequence: TGTGCCAGCAGCCGTCCGGGGACTAGCGGGACCCCTGCCTACAATGAGCAGTTCTTC. Its protein is CASSRPGTSGTPAYNEQFF.

The chain uses TRBV7-9 and TRBJ2-1; the match to TRBD2 covers 14 bases. From germline, CDR1 is SEHNR and CDR2 FQNEAQ (reference sequence). The CDR3 length is 17 residues. The V gene end was trimmed by 6 bases and the J gene end by 2 bases; junction bases not matched to a gene: 6. The chain's CDR3 is CASRGLAGAGTYNEQFF. CDR3 coding DNA: TGTGCCAGCAGGGGACTAGCGGGAGCGGGAACCTACAATGAGCAGTTCTTC.

The CDR3 loop is CSGRDDTEAFF. CDR3 in DNA: TGCAGCGGCAGGGATGACACTGAAGCTTTCTTT. V and J are TRBV29-1 and TRBJ1-1; maybe TRBD1 (5 bases). V gave up 7 bases and J gave up 3 bases, with 9 bases separating them. From germline, CDR1 is SQVTM and CDR2 ANQGSEA. This CDR3 region has 11 residues. Combining the CDR3 with reference TRBV29-1 and TRBJ1-1 gives the whole variable domain SAVISQKPSRDICQRGTSLTIQCQVDSQVTMMFWYRQQPGQSLTLIATANQGSEATYESGFVIDKFPISRPNLTFSTLTVSNMSPEDSSIYLCSGRDDTEAFFGQGTRLTVV.

The chain has TRBV18 and TRBJ1-1, with 7 bases lining up with TRBD1. V trimming: 5 bases; J trimming: 6 bases; junction bases outside the gene matches: 9. Per the germline V gene, CDR1 is KGHSH and CDR2 is LQKENI. The CDR3 spans 14 residues. The CDR3 DNA reads as TGTGCCAGCTCATATAACAGGGGCGGGGCTGAAGCTTTCTTT. It is translated as CASSYNRGGAEAFF.

The table lists this clone with a few counts. The V call is TRBV11-1, the J call TRBJ2-1; 7 nucleotides line up with TRBD2. The CDR3 spans 15 residues. Germline V gene lookup returns CDR1 SGHAT and CDR2 FQDESV (reference sequence). V gave up 2 bases and J gave up 4 bases; unmatched junction bases: 5. CDR3 sequence: CASSLYTSVYNEQFF. In DNA, the CDR3 is TGTGCCAGCAGCTTATATACTAGCGTTTACAATGAGCAGTTCTTC. Variable domain in full (rest from reference TRBV11-1 and TRBJ2-1): EAEVAQSPRYKITEKSQAVAFWCDPISGHATLYWYRQILGQGPELLVQFQDESVVDDSQLPKDRFSAERLKGVDSTLKIQPAELGDSAMYLCASSLYTSVYNEQFFGPGTRLTVL.

V and J are TRBV5-1 and TRBJ2-5; D is perhaps TRBD1 (6 bases). The germline CDR1 and CDR2 sequences are SGHRS and YFSETQ. Trimming cost V 1 base and J 2 bases, with 15 bases left between them. CDR3 length: 16 amino acids. In DNA, the CDR3 is TGCGCCAGCAGCTTGCCCCGGGACATAAGGCAAGAGACCCAGTACTTC. Protein sequence: CASSLPRDIRQETQYF. Drawing the rest from reference TRBV5-1 and TRBJ2-5, the complete variable domain is KAGVTQTPRYLIKTRGQQVTLSCSPISGHRSVSWYQQTPGQGLQFLFEYFSETQRNKGNFPGRFSGRQFSNSRSEMNVSTLELGDSALYLCASSLPRDIRQETQYFGPGTRLLVL.

The sample holds a few counts of this clone. The J gene is TRBJ2-7, the V gene TRBV5-5; tentatively, D is TRBD1 (5 bases). Germline V gene lookup returns CDR1 SGHKS and CDR2 YYEKEE (reference sequence). V shed 4 bases and J shed 5 bases, with 13 bases lying between them. The CDR3 extends over 13 amino acids. CDR3 nucleotides: TGTGCCAGCAGCCCCTCGATACAGGACGAGCAGTACTTC. Protein: CASSPSIQDEQYF. Drawing the rest from reference TRBV5-5 and TRBJ2-7, the complete variable domain is DAGVTQSPTHLIKTRGQQVTLRCSPISGHKSVSWYQQVLGQGPQFIFQYYEKEERGRGNFPDRFSARQFPNYSSELNVNALLLGDSALYLCASSPSIQDEQYFGPGTRLTVT.

The chain links TRBV19 to TRBJ2-3, with D perhaps matching TRBD2 (6 bases). Germline assignment: CDR1 LNHDA and CDR2 SQIVND (reference sequence). The CDR3 contains 14 residues. V was trimmed by 6 bases and J by 3 bases, leaving 13 bases between them. The CDR3 region is CASSPGLLTDTQYF. The CDR3 DNA sequence: TGTGCCAGTAGCCCGGGACTCCTTACAGATACGCAGTATTTT.

This clone came up once. The junction departs from germline at one end; a sequencing error may be responsible. V usage is TRBV7-7 and J usage is TRBJ2-2; D is perhaps TRBD2 (6 bases). CDR3 length: 14 residues. Germline CDR1 reads SSHAT; CDR2 reads FNYEAQ (reference sequence). CDR3 sequence: CASSLAEGTEELFF. The CDR3 DNA sequence: TGTGCTAGCAGCTTAGCGGAGGGTACCGAGGAGCTGTTTTTT.

This rearrangement joins TRBV19 to TRBJ1-5, with 7 bases fitting TRBD1. The length of the CDR3 is 16 residues. From germline, CDR1 is LNHDA and CDR2 SQIVND (reference sequence). V was pared by 6 bases and J by 2 bases, with 10 bases of the junction left unmatched. CDR3 residues: CASSRATGNRNQPQHF. DNA of the CDR3: TGTGCCAGTAGCCGTGCGACAGGGAATCGCAATCAGCCCCAGCATTTT.

The CDR3 coding sequence is TGTGCCAGCAGCTTGGAGTCCAGCTCTGGGGCCAACGTCCTGACTTTC. Translated, it gives CASSLESSSGANVLTF. J is TRBJ2-6 and V is TRBV5-8; unclear D gene. V lost 0 bases to trimming and J lost 0 bases, with 7 bases between them. CDR1 is SGHTS, CDR2 YDEGEE, per germline. CDR3 length equals 16 residues.

V gene TRBV19 combines with J gene TRBJ1-5, with 9 bases matching TRBD1. Germline trimming cut 4 bases from V and 2 bases from J; bases unmatched to any gene: 6. The germline V gene encodes CDR1 LNHDA and CDR2 SQIVND (reference sequence). This CDR3 region has 16 residues. CDR3 sequence reads: CASSRTGALGNQPQHF. The CDR3 DNA sequence: TGTGCCAGTAGTAGGACAGGGGCGTTGGGCAATCAGCCCCAGCATTTT.

This clone was found once. This chain connects TRBV19 to TRBJ2-7; 14 nucleotides match TRBD2. This CDR3 is 16 amino acids long. The germline CDR1 and CDR2 sequences are LNHDA and SQIVND (reference sequence). After removal of 4 bases from V and 4 bases from J, the junction contained 6 bases not matched to a gene. As DNA, the CDR3 is TGTGCCAGTAGTACCCCCCGACTAGCGGGAGGGTACGAGCAGTACTTC. Its protein is CASSTPRLAGGYEQYF. Using reference TRBV19 and TRBJ2-7 for the parts outside the CDR3, the full variable domain is DGGITQSPKYLFRKEGQNVTLSCEQNLNHDAMYWYRQDPGQGLRLIYYSQIVNDFQKGDIAEGYSVSREKKESFPLTVTSAQKNPTAFYLCASSTPRLAGGYEQYFGPGTRLTVT.

The chain links TRBV19 to TRBJ1-1, with D possibly being TRBD1 (5 bases). There are 14 residues in the CDR3. Trimming left V 8 bases short and J 4 bases short, with 17 bases between. The V gene's germline CDR1 is LNHDA and CDR2 SQIVND (reference sequence). In DNA form, the CDR3 reads TGTGCCAGTGGGAGGGTGGGGGAATTCACTGAAGCTTTCTTT. Protein product: CASGRVGEFTEAFF.

V is TRBV27 and J is TRBJ2-1, with 7 bases aligning to TRBD2. The V segment lost 3 bases and the J segment 8 bases; nucleotides outside the gene matches: 13. The CDR3 length is 16 residues. The germline V gene has CDR1 MNHEY and CDR2 SMNVEV (reference sequence). This chain's CDR3 is CASSLVWLAEWDEQFF. CDR3 bases: TGTGCCAGCAGTTTGGTTTGGCTAGCGGAGTGGGATGAGCAGTTCTTC.

The chain uses TRBV12-3 or TRBV12-4 and TRBJ2-7, with D maybe TRBD1 (5 bases). This CDR3 region has 12 residues. Trimming pared 6 bases from V and 0 bases from J, leaving 6 bases between. CDR3 sequence reads: CASRRGSYEQYF. The CDR3 region has the DNA TGTGCCAGCAGAAGGGGCTCCTACGAGCAGTACTTC.

The J gene is TRBJ1-1, the V gene TRBV18; D might be TRBD1 (5 bases). The CDR3 covers 13 residues. CDR1 KGHSH and CDR2 LQKENI come from the germline V gene. V dropped 6 bases and J dropped 3 bases, with 11 bases sitting between them. The CDR3 DNA follows: TGTGCCAGCTCGTGGGGGGAGGACACTGAAGCTTTCTTT. It codes for CASSWGEDTEAFF.

V and J are TRBV28 and TRBJ2-2; no firm D call. The CDR3 spans 15 residues. V dropped 6 bases and J dropped 5 bases, with 16 bases sitting between them. Looked up from germline, CDR1 is MDHEN and CDR2 is SYDVKM. In DNA form, the CDR3 reads TGTGCCAGCAGCCAGATTTCAGGTCGGACCGGGGAGCTGTTTTTT. Translating gives CASSQISGRTGELFF.

The chain recombines TRBV7-2 with TRBJ2-7; 7 positions match TRBD2. V trimming: 3 bases; J trimming: 3 bases; junction bases outside the gene matches: 5. This CDR3 is 14 amino acids long. Germline CDR1 is SGHTA and CDR2 is FQGNSA. The CDR3 spells CASSLGGGVYEQYF. DNA for the CDR3: TGTGCCAGCAGCTTGGGGGGAGGGGTCTACGAGCAGTACTTC.

The chain employs TRBV27 and TRBJ2-1; D might be TRBD2 (6 bases). The CDR3 runs to 13 residues. Germline CDR1 MNHEY, CDR2 SMNVEV (reference sequence). V gave up 4 bases and J gave up 12 bases, with 16 bases separating them. CDR3 bases: TGTGCCAGCAGTTCGAACGACCGGGACTTGCAGTTCTTC. Translated: CASSSNDRDLQFF.

The chain recombines TRBV7-2 with TRBJ1-2, with D possibly matching TRBD1 (6 bases). Germline V lookup: CDR1 SGHTA, CDR2 FQGNSA. This CDR3 is built from 11 residues. V was pared by 5 bases and J by 11 bases, with 12 bases between. CDR3 in DNA: TGTGCCAGCAGCAGGACAGCAGTTTACACCTTC. Amino acid sequence: CASSRTAVYTF. Complete variable domain (other parts from reference TRBV7-2 and TRBJ1-2): GAGVSQSPSNKVTEKGKDVELRCDPISGHTALYWYRQSLGQGLEFLIYFQGNSAPDKSGLPSDRFSAERTGGSVSTLTIQRTQQEDSAVYLCASSRTAVYTFGSGTRLTVV.

This chain uses TRBV5-1 with TRBJ1-2; 9 bases map to TRBD1. Germline trimming cut 4 bases from V and 6 bases from J; bases unmatched to any gene: 10. The V gene's germline CDR1 is SGHRS and CDR2 YFSETQ. CDR3 size: 15 residues. The CDR3 is CASSPRADRGDGYTF. For the CDR3, the DNA is TGCGCCAGCAGCCCGAGGGCGGACAGGGGTGATGGCTACACCTTC.

The chain couples TRBV7-8 to TRBJ2-3; 10 bases are shared with TRBD2. With V trimmed by 6 bases and J by 0 bases, 3 bases remained unmatched. This CDR3 has 15 residues. The germline V gene encodes CDR1 SGHVS and CDR2 FQNEAQ. In DNA form, the CDR3 reads TGTGCCAGCAGTCAACTAGCGGGGAGCACAGATACGCAGTATTTT. This encodes CASSQLAGSTDTQYF.